This T cell receptor beta chain was found in a study of blood T cell repertoires in COVID-19. Study-level information: COVID-19 samples from acute and convalescent phases originated in the United States, Italy and Spain.

Study processing details: Amplification from reference gene primers served as the basis for estimated nucleated cell counts. Clones were sequenced by immunoSEQ multiplex PCR, and TCRdb holds only the in-frame ones, with some missing. Clone size and V and J calls were adopted from that table, with D and trimming inferred from the DNA. The sample comprises 35,000 to 50,000 clones, 82% of which are singletons, and under 25% rests with the top ten. The CDR3 is 14 amino acids. V was trimmed by 2 bases and J by 4 bases, leaving 9 bases between them. CDR1 MNHEY and CDR2 SMNVEV come from the germline V gene (reference sequence).

The chain combines TRBV27 with TRBJ1-5; the D is unclear. The sequence derives from a woman between 55 and 75 years old with acute or convalescent COVID-19. Material for sequencing was peripheral blood. CDR3 amino acids: CASSLAGRNQPQHF. CDR3 in DNA: TGTGCCAGCAGTTTAGCGGGGAGGAATCAGCCCCAGCATTTT.